A single sample gave rise to the 7 T cell receptor beta chains below, sequenced in a study of response to subunit inactivated influenza vaccine. TCRdb analysed the RT-PCR reads with MiXCR anew, one entry per CDR3 protein. The sample lists roughly 700,000 distinct CDR3 sequences; more than 11% were seen once. Sequenced here: PBMCs from blood, sampled approximately 15 days before vaccination. Receptor source: a man between 50 and 59 years old who received an inactivated influenza vaccine.

The chain couples TRBV5-1 to TRBJ2-3; D not resolved. Germline V lookup: CDR1 SGHRS, CDR2 YFSETQ. V gave up 4 bases and J gave up 2 bases, with 17 bases separating them. This CDR3 is built from 16 residues. In DNA form, the CDR3 reads TGCGCCAGCAGCAAAGGACCGATCATGGCCACAGATACGCAGTATTTT. This encodes CASSKGPIMATDTQYF. The full variable domain, completed using reference TRBV5-1 and TRBJ2-3, is KAGVTQTPRYLIKTRGQQVTLSCSPISGHRSVSWYQQTPGQGLQFLFEYFSETQRNKGNFPGRFSGRQFSNSRSEMNVSTLELGDSALYLCASSKGPIMATDTQYFGPGTRLTVL.

This clonotype was counted between two and nine times. V usage is TRBV10-3 and J usage is TRBJ2-3; D unclear. In germline, CDR1 is ENHRY, CDR2 SYGVKD. The V end was cut by 7 bases, the J end by 2 bases, with 19 bases between. This CDR3 is built from 16 residues. The CDR3 reads CAIKKDSSAYTDTQYF. CDR3 DNA sequence: TGTGCCATCAAAAAGGATAGCTCGGCTTACACAGATACGCAGTATTTT.

This clonotype was recorded a few times. The chain links TRBV11-2 to TRBJ2-7; D possibly corresponds to TRBD1 (5 bases). V dropped 1 base and J dropped 0 bases, with 13 bases sitting between them. This CDR3 is built from 16 residues. Germline V gene sequence: CDR1 SGHAT, CDR2 FQNNGV. The CDR3 nucleotides read TGTGCCAGCAGCTTAGCCCACAGGAGAAGCTCCTACGAGCAGTACTTC. This sequence encodes CASSLAHRRSSYEQYF.

This clonotype was counted ten times or more. This chain joins TRBV5-1 and TRBJ2-1; TRBD2 agrees at 9 bases. The CDR3 contains 15 residues. Per germline, CDR1 SGHRS and CDR2 YFSETQ. The junction had 10 bases not matched to a gene; V was cut back by 4 bases and J by 8 bases. The CDR3 DNA follows: TGCGCCAGCAGCGTGGGACTAGCCAAGGGCGATGAGCAGTTCTTC. Its translation is CASSVGLAKGDEQFF.

This chain uses TRBV28 with TRBJ1-2; the D is unclear. CDR3 length: 12 residues. The ends were cut back, 8 bases at V and 0 bases at J, with 7 bases in the middle. CDR1 MDHEN and CDR2 SYDVKM come from the germline V gene. In DNA form, the CDR3 reads TGTGCCAGCCAGGTAGCTAACTATGGCTACACCTTC. Encoded protein: CASQVANYGYTF.

This clonotype has at least ten counts. The chain employs TRBV7-6 and TRBJ2-7; 11 bases are shared with TRBD2. The germline CDR1 and CDR2 sequences are SGHVS and FNYEAQ. Trimming removed 8 bases from V and 3 bases from J; junction bases left unmatched: 9. This CDR3 contains 15 residues. CDR3 DNA sequence: TGTGCCAGCTCACCGGGGACTAGCGGAATCTACGAGCAGTACTTC. The encoded protein is CASSPGTSGIYEQYF. The entire variable domain, with the rest obtained from reference TRBV7-6 and TRBJ2-7, is as follows: GAGVSQSPRYKVTKRGQDVALRCDPISGHVSLYWYRQALGQGPEFLTYFNYEAQQDKSGLPNDRFSAERPEGSISTLTIQRTEQRDSAMYRCASSPGTSGIYEQYFGPGTRLTVT.

This clonotype appeared many times. The chain combines TRBV28 with TRBJ1-5; D unresolved. The V gene lost 2 bases and the J gene lost 3 bases, with 14 bases spanning the gap. The CDR3 runs to 16 residues. Germline loops: CDR1 MDHEN, CDR2 SYDVKM. The CDR3 sequence: CASSLPQVSFNQPQHF. The CDR3 region has the DNA TGTGCCAGCAGTTTACCCCAAGTCTCTTTCAATCAGCCCCAGCATTTT.